This T cell receptor beta chain derives from a study of blood T cell repertoires in COVID-19. Trimming removed 1 base from V and 5 bases from J, with 6 bases in between. This CDR3 is 13 amino acids long. Germline V lookup: CDR1 SEHNR, CDR2 FQNEAQ (reference sequence). Methods used by the authors: Estimates of nucleated cell counts were drawn from the amplification of reference gene primers. Measured with immunoSEQ multiplex PCR; TCRdb has only the in-frame clones, and not every one. The V and J calls and clone size were taken over from that table, and D and trimming were inferred from the DNA. Of fewer than 350,000 clones listed, roughly 86% are singletons. In its sample, this clone was seen once.

The TCR sequence derives from a middle-aged man with active or convalescent COVID-19. The chain recombines TRBV7-9 with TRBJ1-5; D not certain. The material sequenced was peripheral blood. In DNA, the CDR3 is TGTGCCAGCAGCTTAGGAGTTTATCAGCCCCAGCATTTT. As protein: CASSLGVYQPQHF.